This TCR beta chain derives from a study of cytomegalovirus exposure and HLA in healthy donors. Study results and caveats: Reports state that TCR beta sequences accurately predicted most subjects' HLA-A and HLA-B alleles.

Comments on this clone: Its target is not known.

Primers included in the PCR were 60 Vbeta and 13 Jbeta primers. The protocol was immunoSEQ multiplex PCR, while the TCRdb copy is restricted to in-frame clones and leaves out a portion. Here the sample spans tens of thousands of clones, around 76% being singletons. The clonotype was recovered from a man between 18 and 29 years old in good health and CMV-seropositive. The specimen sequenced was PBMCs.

The CDR3 nucleotides read TGTGCCACCCTAGGAGGGGGCACTCAGCCCCAGCATTTT. Amino acids: CATLGGGTQPQHF. The chain recombines TRBV6-6 with TRBJ1-5, with TRBD1 identical over 7 bases. The V gene end was trimmed by 10 bases and the J gene end by 6 bases; junction bases not matched to a gene: 9. This CDR3 contains 13 residues. The V gene's germline CDR1 is MNHNY and CDR2 SVGAGI (reference sequence).